This is a list of T cell receptor beta chains from one sample in a study of blood T cell repertoires in COVID-19. Sequenced by immunoSEQ multiplex PCR; TCRdb stores in-frame clones only, minus some. The sample consists of about 26,000 clones, 92% of them appearing once. Input material: peripheral blood. The receptors originated from a human donor in a cohort sampled during active COVID-19. Both conserved end residues are part of each CDR3. Each record gives: D gene, V gene, clone size, J gene, CDR3 protein, CDR3 DNA. D genes are given only for firm matches. Clone size, where shown, is once, few, many, or a class for clones that have expanded.

D: TRBD2
V: TRBV10-3
size: -
J: TRBJ2-3
CDR3: CAISEPMGSGGVTDTQYF
DNA: TGTGCCATCAGTGAGCCCATGGGAAGCGGGGGGGTCACAGATACGCAGTATTTT

D: TRBD2
V: TRBV5-1
size: -
J: TRBJ2-1
CDR3: CASSGGGSGGEQFF
DNA: TGCGCCAGCAGCGGGGGAGGTAGCGGGGGTGAGCAGTTCTTC

D: TRBD1
V: TRBV7-6
size: -
J: TRBJ2-1
CDR3: CASTATLTGGENEQFF
DNA: TGTGCCAGCACCGCGACTTTGACAGGGGGCGAGAATGAGCAGTTCTTC

D: -
V: TRBV27
size: -
J: TRBJ1-4
CDR3: CASSPSGEGWNEKLFF
DNA: TGTGCCAGCAGCCCGTCCGGTGAGGGTTGGAATGAAAAACTGTTTTTT

D: -
V: TRBV3-1/TRBV3-2
size: -
J: TRBJ2-4
CDR3: CASSQDTLGIQYF
DNA: TGTGCCAGCAGCCAAGATACACTAGGCATTCAGTACTTC

D: TRBD1
V: TRBV19
size: -
J: TRBJ1-1
CDR3: CASSSWTGRNTEAFF
DNA: TGTGCCAGTAGTTCGTGGACAGGGAGGAACACTGAAGCTTTCTTT

D: TRBD1
V: TRBV11-2
size: few
J: TRBJ2-1
CDR3: CASSLESGGTTEQFF
DNA: TGTGCCAGCAGCTTAGAATCAGGGGGTACAACCGAGCAGTTCTTC

D: -
V: TRBV2
size: -
J: TRBJ1-6
CDR3: CASRRFGTANSPLHF
DNA: TGTGCCAGCAGGCGGTTCGGAACGGCGAATTCACCCCTCCACTTT

D: -
V: TRBV19
size: -
J: TRBJ1-3
CDR3: CASSSDSGNTIYF
DNA: TGTGCCAGTAGTAGCGACTCTGGAAACACCATATATTTT

D: -
V: TRBV19
size: once
J: TRBJ1-3
CDR3: CASTVNSGNTIYF
DNA: TGTGCCAGTACCGTTAACTCTGGAAACACCATATATTTT

D: TRBD1
V: TRBV6-1
size: -
J: TRBJ1-5
CDR3: CASSGRVGQGHQPQHF
DNA: TGTGCCAGCAGTGGACGGGTGGGACAGGGCCATCAGCCCCAGCATTTT

D: TRBD1
V: TRBV7-9
size: -
J: TRBJ1-4
CDR3: CASSLATGTNEKLFF
DNA: TGTGCCAGCAGCTTAGCGACAGGGACTAATGAAAAACTGTTTTTT

D: TRBD2
V: TRBV10-2
size: -
J: TRBJ2-1
CDR3: CASSGTSGGGYNEQFF
DNA: TGCGCCAGCAGTGGGACTAGCGGGGGGGGTTACAATGAGCAGTTCTTC

D: -
V: TRBV5-1
size: -
J: TRBJ2-1
CDR3: CASSGWNEQFF
DNA: TGCGCCAGCAGCGGCTGGAATGAGCAGTTCTTC

D: -
V: TRBV7-3
size: -
J: TRBJ2-1
CDR3: CASSLSGDTGVQFF
DNA: TGTGCCAGCAGCTTAAGCGGGGATACAGGTGTGCAGTTCTTC

D: -
V: TRBV3-1/TRBV3-2
size: -
J: TRBJ1-4
CDR3: CASSQARQAEKLFF
DNA: TGTGCCAGCAGCCAGGCCAGACAAGCTGAAAAACTGTTTTTT

D: TRBD1
V: TRBV9
size: -
J: TRBJ2-2
CDR3: CASSRRAGGATGELFF
DNA: TGTGCCAGCAGCCGACGGGCAGGGGGCGCAACCGGGGAGCTGTTTTTT